Below are 24 T cell receptor beta chains sequenced from a single sample in a study of response to subunit inactivated influenza vaccine. TCRdb re-called the RT-PCR reads through MiXCR, storing one row per CDR3 protein. Of about 700,000 distinct CDR3 sequences listed, 14% are singletons. The source material was PBMCs from blood, sampled approximately 15 days before vaccination. The receptors come from a man aged 45-65 years who received an inactivated influenza vaccine.

This clonotype was counted only a few times. The chain uses TRBV3-1 and TRBJ2-2; no clear D gene. The CDR3 is 14 residues long. Germline V gene sequence: CDR1 LGHDT, CDR2 YNNKEL (reference sequence). The ends were cut back, 0 bases at V and 4 bases at J, with 6 bases in the middle. CDR3: CASSQEIVTGELFF. The DNA for the CDR3 is TGTGCCAGCAGCCAAGAAATAGTCACCGGGGAGCTGTTTTTT.

This clonotype was observed a handful of times. The J gene is TRBJ2-4, the V gene TRBV2; D unclear. Deletions cut 3 bases from V and 9 bases from J, with 12 bases between. The CDR3 loop spans 13 amino acids. Germline assignment: CDR1 SNHLY and CDR2 FYNNEI. The CDR3 coding sequence is TGTGCCAGCAGTGATTTAGACATCAGCATTCAGTACTTC. Its protein is CASSDLDISIQYF.

This clonotype came up a few times. The chain employs TRBV7-8 and TRBJ2-7; 13 positions match TRBD2. The CDR3 extends over 15 amino acids. With V trimmed by 3 bases and J by 6 bases, 5 bases remained unmatched. Germline V gene data show CDR1 as SGHVS and CDR2 as FQNEAQ. CDR3 region: CASSLRGLAGREQYF. CDR3 DNA sequence: TGTGCCAGCAGCTTGAGGGGACTAGCGGGACGCGAGCAGTACTTC.

This clonotype was recorded a few times. V and J are TRBV12-3 or TRBV12-4 and TRBJ2-7, with a possible D match to TRBD2 (5 bases). CDR3 length equals 15 residues. The V gene lost 5 bases and the J gene lost 3 bases, with 17 bases spanning the gap. CDR3 DNA: TGTGCCAGCAGTCCCGACGCGGGCAGATTCTACGAGCAGTACTTC. Protein sequence: CASSPDAGRFYEQYF.

In its sample, this clonotype was seen many times. The genes are TRBV6-2 or TRBV6-3 and TRBJ2-2, with TRBD2 as a possible D gene (5 bases). The CDR3 is 15 residues long. V gave up 2 bases and J gave up 4 bases, with 11 bases separating them. The germline CDR1 and CDR2 sequences are MNHEY and SVGEGT. The CDR3 spells CASSYTSWVTGELFF. CDR3 DNA: TGTGCCAGCAGTTACACTAGTTGGGTCACCGGGGAGCTGTTTTTT.

The gene calls are TRBV2 and TRBJ1-5; TRBD1 is a possible D gene (5 bases). Germline assignment: CDR1 SNHLY and CDR2 FYNNEI. Between the trimmed V and J ends, which lost 3 bases and 9 bases, there was a span of 15 bases. The CDR3 has 14 amino acids. The CDR3 nucleotides read TGTGCCAGCAGTGATTCTGGGGCCCAAGGGCCCCAGCATTTT. Amino acid sequence: CASSDSGAQGPQHF.

This clonotype came up a few times. CDR3 region: CASSYRIGGIGELYEQYF. Written as DNA, the CDR3 is TGTGCCAGCAGTTATCGAATCGGGGGGATTGGGGAGCTTTACGAGCAGTACTTC. The chain has TRBV6-5 and TRBJ2-7; 7 nucleotides agree with TRBD2. This CDR3 region has 18 residues. Trimming cost V 3 bases and J 4 bases; bases outside gene matches: 18. The germline gives CDR1 MNHEY, CDR2 SVGAGI.

The V and J genes are TRBV7-2 and TRBJ2-7; the D is unclear. CDR1 and CDR2 from the germline V gene are SGHTA and FQGNSA. This CDR3 comprises 13 residues. Trimming took off 4 bases at V and 8 bases at J, with 15 bases between the two ends. CDR3 nucleotide sequence: TGTGCCAGCAGCTCAAGGGCAGATCCTAAGCAGTACTTC. Translating it yields CASSSRADPKQYF.

This clonotype was seen a handful of times. The rearrangement joins TRBV7-9 to TRBJ1-3; D uncertain. This CDR3 contains 15 residues. The germline CDR1 and CDR2 sequences are SEHNR and FQNEAQ (reference sequence). Trimming shortened V by 7 bases and J by 0 bases, and 13 bases separated the two germline ends. The CDR3 protein is CASMADGSSGNTIYF. Written as DNA, the CDR3 is TGTGCCAGCATGGCGGACGGAAGCTCTGGAAACACCATATATTTT.

The V gene is TRBV29-1, the J gene TRBJ2-5; D unresolved. CDR1 is SQVTM, CDR2 ANQGSEA, per germline. The V gene lost 6 bases and the J gene lost 5 bases, with 22 bases spanning the gap. The CDR3 extends over 15 amino acids. The CDR3 spells CSVPGPAVRVETQYF. Here the CDR3 DNA reads TGCAGCGTCCCCGGGCCGGCAGTTCGAGTCGAGACCCAGTACTTC.

In this sample, this clonotype turned up a few times. The chain has TRBV19 and TRBJ1-1, with unresolved D. The CDR3 runs to 15 residues. Deletions cut 9 bases from V and 0 bases from J, with 17 bases between. CDR1 LNHDA and CDR2 SQIVND come from the germline V gene (reference sequence). CDR3 loop: CASNYRPGLNTEAFF. In nucleotides, the CDR3 is TGTGCCAGCAACTATCGCCCAGGCCTGAACACTGAAGCTTTCTTT.

The rearrangement links TRBV7-9 to TRBJ1-6; 7 nucleotides line up with TRBD1. This CDR3 comprises 14 residues. The ends lost 10 bases at V and 5 bases at J; junction bases unmatched: 8. Per the germline V gene, CDR1 is SEHNR and CDR2 is FQNEAQ (reference sequence). The CDR3 reads CATRWGTDNSPLHF. The CDR3 DNA is TGTGCCACCAGGTGGGGGACAGATAATTCACCCCTCCACTTT.

The V gene is TRBV4-2, the J gene TRBJ2-7, with 7 nucleotides matching TRBD2. CDR3 length: 16 residues. J lost 3 bases, V lost 3 bases, and 11 bases had no gene match. Germline values: CDR1 LGHNA, CDR2 YNFKEQ. For the CDR3, the DNA is TGTGCCAGCAGCCACCCCGGGGGGAGAGGCGGCTACGAGCAGTACTTC. This gives the protein CASSHPGGRGGYEQYF.

This clonotype was counted between two and nine times. The rearrangement links TRBV2 to TRBJ1-2; D not certain. V was pared by 1 base and J by 6 bases, with 18 bases between. CDR1 SNHLY and CDR2 FYNNEI come from the germline V gene. CDR3 length: 16 residues. DNA for the CDR3: TGTGCCAGCAGTGAAGGTTCGCAGCGCCTAAGGGATGGCTACACCTTC. Translating gives CASSEGSQRLRDGYTF. The full variable domain, its missing parts supplied by reference TRBV2 and TRBJ1-2, is EPEVTQTPSHQVTQMGQEVILRCVPISNHLYFYWYRQILGQKVEFLVSFYNNEISEKSEIFDDQFSVERPDGSNFTLKIRSTKLEDSAMYFCASSEGSQRLRDGYTFGSGTRLTVV.

At least ten counts were recorded for this clonotype. The chain links TRBV25-1 to TRBJ2-2; D uncertain. V lost 2 bases, J lost 8 bases, and 9 bases lay in between. The CDR3 has 13 residues. Germline values: CDR1 MGHDK, CDR2 SYGVNS. The CDR3 bases are TGTGCCAGCAGTGAAACGCTTCGGGGGGAGCTGTTTTTT. Translating it yields CASSETLRGELFF.

The chain employs TRBV4-3 and TRBJ1-4, with unresolved D. Looked up from germline, CDR1 is LGHNA and CDR2 is YSLEER. The CDR3 loop spans 14 amino acids. V was cut by 0 bases and J by 4 bases, with 6 bases left in between. CDR3 nucleotides: TGCGCCAGCAGCCAAGATCTTTATAATGAAAAACTGTTTTTT. Amino acid sequence: CASSQDLYNEKLFF.

In DNA, the CDR3 is TGTGCCATCAGTGACCCCCGGGACAGGGGATTAGAGACCCAGTACTTC. This translates into CAISDPRDRGLETQYF. This chain links TRBV10-3 with TRBJ2-5, with 10 bases aligning to TRBD1. Germline CDR1 and CDR2: ENHRY and SYGVKD. J gave up 4 bases and V 3 bases, and 8 bases lay outside the gene matches. The CDR3 has 16 amino acids.

The rearrangement joins TRBV6-1 to TRBJ2-1; 7 bases fit TRBD1. Trimming at V came to 5 bases and at J to 9 bases, leaving 10 bases not matched to a gene. The V gene's germline CDR1 is MNHNS and CDR2 SASEGT. The CDR3 has 14 residues. The CDR3 here is CASSPPGQRVEQFF. The CDR3 DNA follows: TGTGCCAGCAGTCCCCCGGGACAGAGGGTTGAGCAGTTCTTC.

A few counts support this clonotype. The V call is TRBV4-1, the J call TRBJ2-1; 12 nucleotides agree with TRBD2. J gave up 10 bases and V 4 bases, and 17 bases lay outside the gene matches. CDR3 length: 18 amino acids. Germline loops: CDR1 MGHRA, CDR2 YSYEKL. CDR3 in DNA: TGCGCCAGCAGCCGACAGGGGCTAAGACTAGCGGGAGCTGGGGAGCAGTTCTTC. This translates into CASSRQGLRLAGAGEQFF.

This rearrangement joins TRBV5-1 to TRBJ2-2, with D maybe TRBD2 (5 bases). Looked up from germline, CDR1 is SGHRS and CDR2 is YFSETQ. CDR3 length: 17 residues. V was trimmed by 1 base and J by 1 base, leaving 14 bases between them. The chain's CDR3 is CASSLTASWENTGELFF. The CDR3 nucleotides read TGCGCCAGCAGCTTGACGGCTAGCTGGGAGAACACCGGGGAGCTGTTTTTT. The entire variable domain, with the rest obtained from reference TRBV5-1 and TRBJ2-2, is as follows: KAGVTQTPRYLIKTRGQQVTLSCSPISGHRSVSWYQQTPGQGLQFLFEYFSETQRNKGNFPGRFSGRQFSNSRSEMNVSTLELGDSALYLCASSLTASWENTGELFFGEGSRLTVL.

This clonotype has more than one count but fewer than ten. V usage is TRBV7-9 and J usage is TRBJ2-5; a weak D match, TRBD1 (5 bases). CDR1 and CDR2 from the germline V gene are SEHNR and FQNEAQ (reference sequence). The V end lost 1 base, the J end lost 5 bases, and 11 bases lay between the germline ends. The CDR3 length is 14 residues. This CDR3 reads CASSLGSQGETQYF. CDR3 coding DNA: TGTGCCAGCAGCTTAGGAAGCCAGGGTGAGACCCAGTACTTC.

Written as DNA, the CDR3 is TGTGCCAGCACCCGAGGACAGGGGGTCGGTGAGCAGTTCTTC. Translating gives CASTRGQGVGEQFF. The rearrangement joins TRBV12-3 or TRBV12-4 to TRBJ2-1; TRBD1 matches at 10 bases. CDR3 length equals 14 residues. Losses at the gene ends were 7 bases for V and 9 bases for J; bases not matched to a gene: 9.

This clonotype was counted at least ten times. V gene TRBV29-1 combines with J gene TRBJ2-1; possible D gene TRBD1, 6 bases. V was trimmed by 3 bases and J by 9 bases, leaving 15 bases between them. The CDR3 runs 13 residues. The germline gives CDR1 SQVTM, CDR2 ANQGSEA. CDR3 loop: CSVELPQGFEQFF. Written as DNA, the CDR3 is TGCAGCGTTGAGCTTCCACAGGGTTTTGAGCAGTTCTTC.

The V and J genes are TRBV7-9 and TRBJ2-3; 9 bases are shared with TRBD2. Germline assignment: CDR1 SEHNR and CDR2 FQNEAQ (reference sequence). This CDR3 is 16 amino acids long. The junction had 8 bases not matched to a gene; V was cut back by 2 bases and J by 5 bases. CDR3 loop: CASSLNLAGPQDTQYF. The CDR3 DNA is TGTGCCAGCAGCTTAAACCTAGCGGGACCCCAAGATACGCAGTATTTT.